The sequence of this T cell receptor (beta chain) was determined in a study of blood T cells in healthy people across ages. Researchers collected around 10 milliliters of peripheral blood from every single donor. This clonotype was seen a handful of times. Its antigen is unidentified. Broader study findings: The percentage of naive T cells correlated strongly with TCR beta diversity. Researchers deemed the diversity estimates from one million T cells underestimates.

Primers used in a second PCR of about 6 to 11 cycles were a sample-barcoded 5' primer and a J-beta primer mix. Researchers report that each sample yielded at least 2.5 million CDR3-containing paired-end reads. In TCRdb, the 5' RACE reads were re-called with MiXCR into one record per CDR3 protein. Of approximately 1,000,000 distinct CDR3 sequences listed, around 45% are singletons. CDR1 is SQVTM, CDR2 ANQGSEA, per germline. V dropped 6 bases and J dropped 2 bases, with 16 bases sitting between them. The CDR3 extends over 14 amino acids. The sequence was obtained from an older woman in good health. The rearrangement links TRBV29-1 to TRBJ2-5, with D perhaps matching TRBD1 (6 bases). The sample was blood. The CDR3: CSVVLPRGQETQYF. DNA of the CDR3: TGCAGCGTCGTGCTACCTAGGGGGCAAGAGACCCAGTACTTC.